This T cell receptor (beta chain) is drawn from a study of shared clonotypes between healthy human individuals. Study as a whole: Serving as donors were a couple of women and a few men, whose ages spanned 18 to 49.

Naive CD8 isolation took CD45RO-negative cells positively selected for CCR7 and excluded terminally differentiated effector memory CD45RA+ cells. This CDR3 is built from 15 residues. CDR1 and CDR2 from the germline V gene are WSHSY and SAAADI. V lost 4 bases and J lost 4, with 14 bases in between. Sorted-subset replicate PCR reactions were performed with approximately 200 ng DNA, corresponding to roughly 30,000 T cell genomes. Clones were read by immunoSEQ multiplex PCR, and TCRdb kept only the in-frame ones, dropping some. The sample lists some 2 million clones, about 94% occurring once. Material for sequencing was naive CD8+ T cells sorted from blood. J is TRBJ2-1 and V is TRBV10-2, with a weak D call TRBD2 (5 bases). This TCR was sampled from a man aged 18 to 35 in good health. CDR3 in DNA: TGCGCCAGCAGTGGGGGAATAGCGCTATACAATGAGCAGTTCTTC. This codes for CASSGGIALYNEQFF.